The present TCR beta chain was sequenced within a study of blood T cells in healthy people across ages. Alongside a J-beta primer mix, a sample-barcoded 5' primer served in a second PCR lasting about 7 to 11 cycles. One entry per CDR3 protein results from TCRdb running MiXCR on the 5' RACE reads. The sample lists about 830,000 distinct CDR3 sequences, approximately 59% occurring once. Points on this clonotype: Its antigen is as yet unknown.

Germline trimming cut 3 bases from V and 4 bases from J; bases unmatched to any gene: 4. The CDR3 has 14 amino acids. The V gene's germline CDR1 is SQVTM and CDR2 ANQGSEA. Points from the study as a whole: From one million sequenced T cells, diversity estimates were lower bounds. Unsorted PBMCs blocked a conclusive comparison of naive and antigen-experienced cells. Researchers report that TCR beta diversity correlated strongly with naive T cell percentage.

The specimen was blood. The chain couples TRBV29-1 to TRBJ1-5; 9 bases map to TRBD1. This sequence was found in a man between 25 and 39 years old in good health. CDR3 nucleotide sequence: TGCAGCGTTGATAGCGGGACAGGGAATCAGCCCCAGCATTTT. The encoded protein is CSVDSGTGNQPQHF.